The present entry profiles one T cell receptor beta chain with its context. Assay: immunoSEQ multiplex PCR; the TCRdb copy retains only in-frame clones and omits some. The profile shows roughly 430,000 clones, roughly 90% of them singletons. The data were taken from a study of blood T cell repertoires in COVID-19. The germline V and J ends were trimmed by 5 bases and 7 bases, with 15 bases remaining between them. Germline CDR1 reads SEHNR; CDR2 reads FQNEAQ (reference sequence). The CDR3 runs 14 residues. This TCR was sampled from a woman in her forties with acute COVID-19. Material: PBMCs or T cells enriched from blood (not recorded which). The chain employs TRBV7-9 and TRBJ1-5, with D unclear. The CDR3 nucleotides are TGTGCCAGCAGCGTAGGAGGCAGTAGGCAGCCCCAGCATTTT. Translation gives CASSVGGSRQPQHF.